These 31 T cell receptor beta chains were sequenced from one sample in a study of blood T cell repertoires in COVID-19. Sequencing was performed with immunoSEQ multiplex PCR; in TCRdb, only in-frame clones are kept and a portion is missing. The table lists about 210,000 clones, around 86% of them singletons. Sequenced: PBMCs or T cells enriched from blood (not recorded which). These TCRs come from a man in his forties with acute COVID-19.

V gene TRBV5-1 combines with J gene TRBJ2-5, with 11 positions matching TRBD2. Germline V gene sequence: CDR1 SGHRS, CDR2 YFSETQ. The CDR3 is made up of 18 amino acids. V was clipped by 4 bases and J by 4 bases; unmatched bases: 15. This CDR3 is CASSVRLAGRVSGETQYF. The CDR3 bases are TGCGCCAGCAGCGTTCGACTAGCGGGACGAGTATCGGGAGAGACCCAGTACTTC.

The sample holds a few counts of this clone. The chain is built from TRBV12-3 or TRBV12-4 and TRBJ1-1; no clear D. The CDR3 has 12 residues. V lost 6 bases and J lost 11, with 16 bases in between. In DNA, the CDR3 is TGTGCCAGCAGACCTACAAAACGGAGGGCTTTCTTT. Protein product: CASRPTKRRAFF.

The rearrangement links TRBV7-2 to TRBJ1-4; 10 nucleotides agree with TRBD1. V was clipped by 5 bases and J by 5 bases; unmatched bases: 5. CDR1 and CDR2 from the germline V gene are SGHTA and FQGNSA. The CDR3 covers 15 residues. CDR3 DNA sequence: TGTGCCAGCAGCGCGGGACAGGGGAGGAATGAAAAACTGTTTTTT. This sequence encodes CASSAGQGRNEKLFF.

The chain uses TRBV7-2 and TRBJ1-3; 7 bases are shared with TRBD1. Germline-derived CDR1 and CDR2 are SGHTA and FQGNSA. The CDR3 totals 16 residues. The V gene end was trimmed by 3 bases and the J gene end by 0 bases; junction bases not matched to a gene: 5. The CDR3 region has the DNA TGTGCCAGCAGCTTGGGACAGCGACCCTCTGGAAACACCATATATTTT. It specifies CASSLGQRPSGNTIYF.

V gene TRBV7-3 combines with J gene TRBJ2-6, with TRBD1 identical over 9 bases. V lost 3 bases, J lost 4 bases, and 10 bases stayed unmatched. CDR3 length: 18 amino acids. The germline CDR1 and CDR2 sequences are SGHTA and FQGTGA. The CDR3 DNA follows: TGTGCCAGCAGCTTGGGACAGGGAAAAATCTCCGGGGCCAACGTCCTGACTTTC. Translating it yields CASSLGQGKISGANVLTF.

CDR3 DNA: TGTGCCAGCAGACCGGGACTTCCGTCCTCTGGGGCCAACGTCCTGACTTTC. Translation gives CASRPGLPSSGANVLTF. The chain has TRBV9 and TRBJ2-6, with a tentative D call TRBD2 (6 bases). Germline V gene sequence: CDR1 SGDLS, CDR2 YYNGEE. The CDR3 contains 17 residues. V was shortened by 5 bases and J by 0 bases, with 15 bases between the two germline ends.

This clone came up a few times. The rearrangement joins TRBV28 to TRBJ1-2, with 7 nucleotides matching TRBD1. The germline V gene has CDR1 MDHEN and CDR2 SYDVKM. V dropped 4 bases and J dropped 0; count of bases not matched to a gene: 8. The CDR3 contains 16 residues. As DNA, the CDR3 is TGTGCCAGCAGTTGGGGCTGGACAGGTGCTAACTATGGCTACACCTTC. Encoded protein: CASSWGWTGANYGYTF.

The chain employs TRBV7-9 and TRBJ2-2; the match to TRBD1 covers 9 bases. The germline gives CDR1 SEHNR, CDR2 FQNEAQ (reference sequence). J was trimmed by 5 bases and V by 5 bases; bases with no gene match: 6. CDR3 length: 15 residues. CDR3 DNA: TGTGCCAGCAGCCTGGGACAGGGCCAAACCGGGGAGCTGTTTTTT. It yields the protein CASSLGQGQTGELFF.

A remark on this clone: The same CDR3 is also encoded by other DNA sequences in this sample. The CDR3: CASSSRRADTQYF. The CDR3 DNA follows: TGTGCCAGCAGTTCTCGGCGGGCAGATACGCAGTATTTT. The chain carries TRBV28 and TRBJ2-3, with a weak D call TRBD2 (5 bases). V dropped 4 bases and J dropped 4 bases, with 9 bases sitting between them. The germline gives CDR1 MDHEN, CDR2 SYDVKM. The CDR3 length is 13 residues.

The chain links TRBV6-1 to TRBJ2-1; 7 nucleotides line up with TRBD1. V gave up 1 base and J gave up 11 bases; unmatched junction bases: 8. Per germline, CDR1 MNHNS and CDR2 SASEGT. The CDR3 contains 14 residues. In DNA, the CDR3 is TGTGCCAGCAGTGAAGGGGGACAGAGTTCAAAGCAGTTCTTC. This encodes CASSEGGQSSKQFF.

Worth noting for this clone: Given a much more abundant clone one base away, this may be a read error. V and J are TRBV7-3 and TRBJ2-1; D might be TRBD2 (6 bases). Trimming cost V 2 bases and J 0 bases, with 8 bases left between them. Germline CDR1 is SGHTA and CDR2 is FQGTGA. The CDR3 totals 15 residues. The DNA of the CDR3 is TGTGCCAGCAGCTTAGCGGGGAGCTCCTACAATGAGCAGTTCTTC. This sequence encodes CASSLAGSSYNEQFF.

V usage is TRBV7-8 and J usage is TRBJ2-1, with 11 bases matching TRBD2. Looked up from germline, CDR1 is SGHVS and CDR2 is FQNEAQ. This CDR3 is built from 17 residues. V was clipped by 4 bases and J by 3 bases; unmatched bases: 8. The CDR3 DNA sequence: TGTGCCAGCAGCTCCCCGACTAGCGGGATGGACTACAATGAGCAGTTCTTC. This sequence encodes CASSSPTSGMDYNEQFF.

The CDR3 nucleotides read TGTGCCAGCAGTTTCGGGACAGGGACTATCTACAATGAGCAGTTCTTC. Amino acids: CASSFGTGTIYNEQFF. This sequence joins TRBV28 and TRBJ2-1; 9 positions match TRBD1. CDR1 and CDR2 (germline): MDHEN, SYDVKM. After removal of 3 bases from V and 3 bases from J, the junction contained 6 bases not matched to a gene. This CDR3 has 16 residues.

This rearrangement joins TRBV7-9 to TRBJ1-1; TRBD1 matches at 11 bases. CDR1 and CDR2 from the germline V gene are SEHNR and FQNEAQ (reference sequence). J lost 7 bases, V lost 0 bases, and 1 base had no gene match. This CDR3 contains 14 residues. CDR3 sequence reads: CASSLAGTGGEAFF. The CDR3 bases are TGTGCCAGCAGCTTAGCCGGGACAGGGGGTGAAGCTTTCTTT.

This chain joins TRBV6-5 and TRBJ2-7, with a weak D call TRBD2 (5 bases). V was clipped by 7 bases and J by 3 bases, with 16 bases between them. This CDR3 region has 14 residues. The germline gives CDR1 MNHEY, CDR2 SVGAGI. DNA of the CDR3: TGTGCCAGCACCCCGGGTGGGAGCATCTACGAGCAGTACTTC. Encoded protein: CASTPGGSIYEQYF.

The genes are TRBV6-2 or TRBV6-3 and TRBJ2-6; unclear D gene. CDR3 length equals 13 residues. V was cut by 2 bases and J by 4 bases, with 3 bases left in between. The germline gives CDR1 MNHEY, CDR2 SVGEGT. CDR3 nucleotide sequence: TGTGCCAGCAGTTACGGCGGGGCCAACGTCCTGACTTTC. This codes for CASSYGGANVLTF.

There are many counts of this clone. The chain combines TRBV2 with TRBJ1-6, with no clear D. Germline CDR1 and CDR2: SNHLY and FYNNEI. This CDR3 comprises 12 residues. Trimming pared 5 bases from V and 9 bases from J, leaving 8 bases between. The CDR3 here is CASSTRSSPLHF. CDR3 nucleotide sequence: TGTGCCAGCAGTACTAGAAGTTCACCCCTCCACTTT.

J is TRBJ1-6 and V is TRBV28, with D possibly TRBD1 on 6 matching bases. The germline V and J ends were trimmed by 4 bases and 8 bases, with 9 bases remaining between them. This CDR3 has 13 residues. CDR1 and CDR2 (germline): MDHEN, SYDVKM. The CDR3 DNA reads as TGTGCCAGCAGTTGGCAGGGGCATTCACCCCTCCACTTT. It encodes CASSWQGHSPLHF.

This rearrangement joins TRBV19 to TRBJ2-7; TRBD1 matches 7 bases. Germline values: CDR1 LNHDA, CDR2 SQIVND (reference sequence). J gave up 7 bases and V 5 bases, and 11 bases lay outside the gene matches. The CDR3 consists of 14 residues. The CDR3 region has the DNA TGTGCCAGTAGTCCTCAGGGGGACGCAGGGGAGCAGTACTTC. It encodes CASSPQGDAGEQYF.

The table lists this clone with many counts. CDR3: CASSIGGTVNVLTF. CDR3 sequence (DNA): TGTGCCAGTAGTATAGGGGGGACAGTAAACGTCCTGACTTTC. This chain joins TRBV19 and TRBJ2-6, with 7 nucleotides matching TRBD1. J gave up 10 bases and V 1 base, and 4 bases lay outside the gene matches. Germline V gene sequence: CDR1 LNHDA, CDR2 SQIVND (reference sequence). The CDR3 sequence is 14 residues long.

The CDR3: CASSGRRDTGELFF. Here the CDR3 DNA reads TGTGCCAGCAGCGGCCGGCGGGACACCGGGGAGCTGTTTTTT. The chain combines TRBV9 with TRBJ2-2, with D perhaps matching TRBD2 (5 bases). The ends were cut back, 3 bases at V and 3 bases at J, with 9 bases in the middle. Per the germline V gene, CDR1 is SGDLS and CDR2 is YYNGEE. The CDR3 covers 14 residues. Complete variable domain (other parts from reference TRBV9 and TRBJ2-2): DSGVTQTPKHLITATGQRVTLRCSPRSGDLSVYWYQQSLDQGLQFLIQYYNGEERAKGNILERFSAQQFPDLHSELNLSSLELGDSALYFCASSGRRDTGELFFGEGSRLTVL.

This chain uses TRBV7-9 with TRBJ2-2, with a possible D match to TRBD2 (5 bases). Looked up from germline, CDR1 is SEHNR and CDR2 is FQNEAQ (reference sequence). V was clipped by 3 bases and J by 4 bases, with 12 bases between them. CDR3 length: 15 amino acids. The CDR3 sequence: CASSFAGVSTGELFF. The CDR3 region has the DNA TGTGCCAGCAGCTTCGCCGGGGTCAGCACCGGGGAGCTGTTTTTT.

The DNA for the CDR3 is TGCGCCAGCAGCACGCCGGGACAGAGCTCCTACAATGAGCAGTTCTTC. It yields the protein CASSTPGQSSYNEQFF. The V and J genes are TRBV4-1 and TRBJ2-1; 7 positions match TRBD1. V shed 5 bases and J 0 bases; nucleotides not matched to a gene: 7. From germline, CDR1 is MGHRA and CDR2 YSYEKL. This CDR3 region has 16 residues.

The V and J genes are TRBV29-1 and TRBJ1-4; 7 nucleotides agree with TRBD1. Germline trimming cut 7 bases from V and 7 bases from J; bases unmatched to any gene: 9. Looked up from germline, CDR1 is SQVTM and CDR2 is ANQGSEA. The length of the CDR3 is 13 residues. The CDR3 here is CSARTGGSEKLFF. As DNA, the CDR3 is TGCAGCGCCCGGACAGGAGGGAGTGAAAAACTGTTTTTT. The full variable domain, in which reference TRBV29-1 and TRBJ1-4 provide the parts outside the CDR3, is SAVISQKPSRDICQRGTSLTIQCQVDSQVTMMFWYRQQPGQSLTLIATANQGSEATYESGFVIDKFPISRPNLTFSTLTVSNMSPEDSSIYLCSARTGGSEKLFFGSGTQLSVL.

CDR3 sequence: CASSAGTGGISNQPQHF. The DNA of the CDR3 is TGTGCCAGCAGCGCCGGGACAGGGGGGATTAGCAATCAGCCCCAGCATTTT. This chain links TRBV5-5 with TRBJ1-5, with 11 bases fitting TRBD1. The J segment lost 0 bases and the V segment lost 4 bases, leaving 6 bases of the junction unmatched. CDR1 and CDR2 from the germline V gene are SGHKS and YYEKEE (reference sequence). This CDR3 has 17 residues.

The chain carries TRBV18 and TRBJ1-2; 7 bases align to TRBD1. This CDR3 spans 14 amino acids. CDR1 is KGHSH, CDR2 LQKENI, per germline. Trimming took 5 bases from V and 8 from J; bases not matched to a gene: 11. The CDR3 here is CASSKRDRLAGYTF. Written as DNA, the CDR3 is TGTGCCAGCTCAAAACGGGACAGACTTGCGGGCTACACCTTC.

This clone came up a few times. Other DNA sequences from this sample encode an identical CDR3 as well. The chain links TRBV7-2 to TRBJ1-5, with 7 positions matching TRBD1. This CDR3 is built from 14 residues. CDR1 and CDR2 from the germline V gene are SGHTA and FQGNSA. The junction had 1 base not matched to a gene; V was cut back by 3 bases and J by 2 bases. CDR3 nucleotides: TGTGCCAGCAGCTTCGACAGGGGCAATCAGCCCCAGCATTTT. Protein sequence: CASSFDRGNQPQHF.

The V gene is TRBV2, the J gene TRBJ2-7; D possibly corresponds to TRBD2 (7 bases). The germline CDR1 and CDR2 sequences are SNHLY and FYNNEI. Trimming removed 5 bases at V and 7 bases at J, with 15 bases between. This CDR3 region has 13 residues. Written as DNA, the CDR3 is TGTGCCAGCAGTTGGGGGGGGCAGGGAGAGCAGTACTTC. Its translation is CASSWGGQGEQYF.

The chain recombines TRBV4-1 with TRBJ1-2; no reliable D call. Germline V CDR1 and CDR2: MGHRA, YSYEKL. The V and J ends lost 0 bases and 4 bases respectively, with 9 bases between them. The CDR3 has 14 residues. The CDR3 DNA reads TGCGCCAGCAGCCAAGAATGGGGAGCCTATGGCTACACCTTC. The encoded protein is CASSQEWGAYGYTF.

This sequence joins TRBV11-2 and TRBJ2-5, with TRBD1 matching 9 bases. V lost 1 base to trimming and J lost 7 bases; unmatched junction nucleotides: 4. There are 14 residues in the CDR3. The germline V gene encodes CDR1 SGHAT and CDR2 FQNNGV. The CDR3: CASSLGDRAGTQYF. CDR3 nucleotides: TGTGCCAGCAGCTTAGGGGACAGGGCCGGGACCCAGTACTTC.

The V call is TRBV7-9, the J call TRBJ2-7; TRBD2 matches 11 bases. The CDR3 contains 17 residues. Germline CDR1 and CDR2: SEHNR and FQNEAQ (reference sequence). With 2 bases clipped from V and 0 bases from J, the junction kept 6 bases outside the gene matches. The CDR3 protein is CASSLMVGLADSYEQYF. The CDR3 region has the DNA TGTGCCAGCAGCTTAATGGTGGGACTAGCGGACTCCTACGAGCAGTACTTC.